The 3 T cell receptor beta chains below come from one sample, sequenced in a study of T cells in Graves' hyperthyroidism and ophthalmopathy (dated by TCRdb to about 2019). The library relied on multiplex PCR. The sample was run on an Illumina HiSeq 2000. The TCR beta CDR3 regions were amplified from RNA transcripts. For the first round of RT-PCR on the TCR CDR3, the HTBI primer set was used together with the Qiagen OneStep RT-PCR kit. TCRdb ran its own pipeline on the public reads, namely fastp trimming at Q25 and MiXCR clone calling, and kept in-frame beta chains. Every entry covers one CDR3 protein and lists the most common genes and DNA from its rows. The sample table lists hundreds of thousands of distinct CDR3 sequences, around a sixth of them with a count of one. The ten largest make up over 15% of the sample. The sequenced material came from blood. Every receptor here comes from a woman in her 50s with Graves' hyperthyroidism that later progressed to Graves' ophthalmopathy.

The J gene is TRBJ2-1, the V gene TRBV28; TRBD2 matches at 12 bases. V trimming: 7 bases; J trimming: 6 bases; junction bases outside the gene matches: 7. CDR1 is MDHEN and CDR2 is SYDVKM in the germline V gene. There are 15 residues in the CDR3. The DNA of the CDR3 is TGTGCCAGCACCCCTAGCGGGGGGGCATCCAATGAGCAGTTCTTC. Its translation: CASTPSGGASNEQFF.

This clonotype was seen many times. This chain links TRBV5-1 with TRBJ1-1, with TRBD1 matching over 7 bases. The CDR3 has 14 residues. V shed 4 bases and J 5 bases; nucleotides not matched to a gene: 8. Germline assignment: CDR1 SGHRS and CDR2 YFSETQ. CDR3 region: CASSTYRGGTEAFF. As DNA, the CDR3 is TGCGCCAGCAGCACCTACAGGGGTGGTACTGAAGCTTTCTTT.

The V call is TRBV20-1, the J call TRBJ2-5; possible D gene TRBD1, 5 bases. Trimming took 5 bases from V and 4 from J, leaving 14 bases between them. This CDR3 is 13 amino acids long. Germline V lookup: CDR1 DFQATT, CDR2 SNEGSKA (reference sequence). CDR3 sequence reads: CSAQTDPPETQYF. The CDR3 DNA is TGCAGTGCTCAGACAGATCCCCCAGAGACCCAGTACTTC.